This T cell receptor (beta chain) was found in a study of cytomegalovirus exposure and HLA in healthy donors. The length of the CDR3 is 11 residues. The V end lost 3 bases, the J end lost 7 bases, and 6 bases lay between the germline ends. Per the germline V gene, CDR1 is KGHSH and CDR2 is LQKENI. PCR used 60 Vbeta primers and 13 Jbeta primers. Assay: immunoSEQ multiplex PCR; the TCRdb copy retains only in-frame clones and omits some. The sample includes 130,000 or so clones, roughly 8.6% of them seen just once. The sample holds a few counts of this clone. The chain has TRBV18 and TRBJ1-1; D uncertain. The source is a woman aged 40 to 50 in good health and CMV-seropositive. The sequencing input was PBMCs. The CDR3 here is CASSPSDEAFF. In DNA form, the CDR3 reads TGTGCCAGCTCACCGTCAGATGAAGCTTTCTTT.